This TCR beta chain was profiled in a study of cytomegalovirus exposure and HLA in healthy donors. Study-level points and caveats: Serostatus for CMV was the only available immune exposure information. Based on reports, TCR beta sequences accurately predicted HLA-A and HLA-B alleles for most subjects. A cluster of highly shared sequence variants was likely a sequencing artifact.

Germline CDR1 and CDR2: ENHRY and SYGVKD. CDR3 length: 15 residues. Trimming removed 3 bases at V and 0 bases at J, with 11 bases between. Use of 60 Vbeta and 13 Jbeta primers characterized the PCR. Only in-frame clones appear in the TCRdb table, and some are missing; sequencing was by immunoSEQ multiplex PCR. Of 150,000 to 200,000 clones in the sample, 75% to 85% are singletons; the top ten hold around 1.9%. On this clone itself: The antigen is unknown.

This chain uses TRBV10-3 with TRBJ1-1; tentatively, D is TRBD1 (5 bases). The sequenced material came from PBMCs. The sequence was obtained from a young woman in good health and CMV-seropositive. The CDR3 sequence: CAISDTDSMNTEAFF. CDR3 coding DNA: TGTGCCATCAGTGATACCGACAGTATGAACACTGAAGCTTTCTTT.